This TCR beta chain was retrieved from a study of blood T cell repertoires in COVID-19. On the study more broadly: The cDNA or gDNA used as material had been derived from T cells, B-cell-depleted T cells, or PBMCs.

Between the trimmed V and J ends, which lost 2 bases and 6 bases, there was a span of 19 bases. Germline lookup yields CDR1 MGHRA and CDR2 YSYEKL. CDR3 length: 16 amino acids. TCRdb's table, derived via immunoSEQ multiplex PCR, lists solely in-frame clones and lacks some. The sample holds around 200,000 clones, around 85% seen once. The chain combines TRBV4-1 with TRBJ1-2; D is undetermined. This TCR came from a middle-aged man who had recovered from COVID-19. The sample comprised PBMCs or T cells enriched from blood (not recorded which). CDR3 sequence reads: CASSQHPPPADDGYTF. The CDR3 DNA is TGCGCCAGCAGCCAACACCCTCCCCCTGCGGATGATGGCTACACCTTC.